The text below deals with one TCR beta chain. These data are taken from a study of T cell changes during pregnancy in multiple sclerosis. The method was immunoSEQ multiplex PCR; TCRdb's version includes in-frame clones alone and lacks a portion of them. Found here are about 68,000 clones, approximately 90% of them singletons; the top ten hold 1.5%. Sequenced here: peripheral blood, sampled in the third trimester of pregnancy. The sequence was obtained from a female donor with multiple sclerosis, enrolled in a pregnancy study.

Here the CDR3 reads CASSLVPSGGVSSYNEQFF. Written as DNA, the CDR3 is TGTGCCAGCAGCTTAGTTCCTAGCGGGGGAGTAAGCTCCTACAATGAGCAGTTCTTC. The chain recombines TRBV7-2 with TRBJ2-1; 10 positions match TRBD2. The CDR3 extends over 19 amino acids. Germline loops: CDR1 SGHTA, CDR2 FQGNSA. V was clipped by 1 base and J by 0 bases; unmatched bases: 9.